This T cell receptor beta chain was retrieved from a study of PD-1 blockade in classical Hodgkin lymphoma. Study findings and constraints: Baseline TCR diversity was reportedly lower in newly diagnosed patients than in healthy donors. It was reported as lower still in relapsed/refractory patients. Newly diagnosed patients and complete responders had comparable diversity at baseline. By C4D1 there was a significant rise in CD4+ TCR diversity but not in CD8+ TCR diversity.

Generated by immunoSEQ multiplex PCR, the TCRdb table keeps only in-frame clones and is missing some. This table has about 93,000 clones, roughly 73% appearing once. A note on this clone: Antigen specificity is unknown.

Germline V gene lookup returns CDR1 SGHNT and CDR2 YYREEE (reference sequence). The CDR3 has 17 amino acids. Trimming cost V 3 bases and J 9 bases, with 25 bases left between them. This sample's time point: cycle 4 day 1 (C4D1), after more than 5 weeks of nivolumab. Relapse after autologous stem cell transplantation occurred in every patient, and brentuximab vedotin exposure varied. Progressive disease, partial response or complete response was each patient's best response. V and J are TRBV5-4 and TRBJ2-1; perhaps TRBD1 as D (6 bases). This receptor was obtained from a human donor with classical Hodgkin lymphoma. Material: peripheral blood mononuclear cells (PBMCs), obtained before the fourth cycle of nivolumab. This chain's CDR3 is CASSWGGQGPSYGEQFF. The CDR3 nucleotides read TGTGCCAGCAGCTGGGGTGGTCAGGGGCCCTCCTATGGTGAGCAGTTCTTC.